Listed below are T cell receptor beta chains from one sample, sequenced in a study of technical replicates of blood from several donors. Libraries were prepared by immunoSEQ multiplex PCR; TCRdb keeps only in-frame clonotypes and omits some of them. The table shows some 91,000 clones, with about 94% occurring only once. Sequencing was done on a sample of T cells isolated from PBMCs. The receptors originated from a human donor in good health. The CDR3 runs from the conserved cysteine through the conserved F or W. Each record gives: J gene, clone size, D gene, V gene, CDR3 DNA, CDR3 protein. D genes are given only for firm matches. Clone size is shown for a subset of rows, as once, few, many or a class of expanded clone.

TRBJ1-1 | - | - | TRBV25-1 | TGTGCCAGCAGTGACCCCAGGGGGAACACTGAAGCTTTCTTT | CASSDPRGNTEAFF
TRBJ1-1 | - | - | TRBV4-1 | TGCGCCAGCAGCCAAGCGGGAAAGAACACTGAAGCTTTCTTT | CASSQAGKNTEAFF
TRBJ2-7 | - | - | TRBV4-2 | TGTGCCAGCAGCCCGGAGGTCGGATCCTACGAGCAGTACTTC | CASSPEVGSYEQYF
TRBJ2-7 | few | - | TRBV27 | TGTGCCAGCTCCGACGGGGTCGGGGGCTACGAGCAGTACTTC | CASSDGVGGYEQYF
TRBJ2-5 | - | TRBD2 | TRBV7-6 | TGTGCCAGCAGCTTAGAGGCGGGGGGAGTTGAGACCCAGTACTTC | CASSLEAGGVETQYF
TRBJ1-4 | - | TRBD1 | TRBV5-5 | TGTGCCAGCAGCCTCGGGACAGTCGGACCTGAACTGTTTTTT | CASSLGTVGPELFF
TRBJ1-5 | - | - | TRBV4-1 | TGCGCCAGCAGCCAAGCGCCCCGACAGACGAACAATCAGCCCCAGCATTTT | CASSQAPRQTNNQPQHF
TRBJ2-1 | - | - | TRBV12-2 | TGTGCAAGTCGCTTAGGCCGTTTCGGGACACGGTTCTTC | CASRLGRFGTRFF
TRBJ1-1 | - | - | TRBV15 | TGTGCCACCAGCAGAGAATGGCGGGCTGAAGCTTTCTTT | CATSREWRAEAFF
TRBJ1-2 | - | - | TRBV5-1 | TGCGCCAGCAGCTTGGGACACCATAACTATGGCTACACCTTC | CASSLGHHNYGYTF
TRBJ2-1 | - | TRBD1 | TRBV9 | TGTGCCAGCAGCGGATATTCCGGGACAGCCGGCGGCTGGGGCTCCTACAATGAGCAGTTCTTC | CASSGYSGTAGGWGSYNEQFF
TRBJ1-4 | - | - | TRBV9 | TGTGCCAGCAGCCCCCGTGCAACTAATGAAAAACTGTTTTTT | CASSPRATNEKLFF
TRBJ1-3 | - | - | TRBV14 | TGTGCCAGCGCAGAAGTCTCTGGAAACACCATATATTTT | CASAEVSGNTIYF
TRBJ1-1 | few | - | TRBV30 | TGTGCCTGGAGTTGGGGAACAGGAGGGGTGGGCACTGAAGCTTTCTTT | CAWSWGTGGVGTEAFF
TRBJ2-3 | - | TRBD2 | TRBV2 | TGTGCCAGCAGCCGCTTCAGAGCGGGAGCGTCAGATACGCAGTATTTT | CASSRFRAGASDTQYF
TRBJ2-5 | - | TRBD2 | TRBV29-1 | TGCAGCGTAACGGGAGGGACGGAGAATTTTCAAGAGACCCAGTACTTC | CSVTGGTENFQETQYF
TRBJ1-2 | - | - | TRBV6-1 | TGTGCCAGCAGTGAAGGCCGCAGGGTCACCCTCTGGGGCTACACCTTC | CASSEGRRVTLWGYTF
TRBJ1-5 | - | - | TRBV5-6 | TGTGCCAGCAGCTTGGGTTATAGCAATCAGCCCCAGCATTTT | CASSLGYSNQPQHF
TRBJ2-1 | - | TRBD2 | TRBV5-1 | TGCGCCAGCAGCAAATTAGCGGGAACTCCGCAAAATGAGCAGTTCTTC | CASSKLAGTPQNEQFF
TRBJ1-4 | - | - | TRBV5-6 | TGTGCCAGCAGCTTGAGGGGATTCGAAAAACTGTTTTTT | CASSLRGFEKLFF
TRBJ1-1 | - | TRBD1 | TRBV19 | TGTGCCAGTAGCTCTGACAGGGGGGGCTCGGCTTTCTTT | CASSSDRGGSAFF
TRBJ2-7 | - | TRBD1 | TRBV5-1 | TGCGCCAGCAGCTTGGGCCACCTGGCGGGACAGGGGGCCGTCCGCTACGAGCAGTACTTC | CASSLGHLAGQGAVRYEQYF
TRBJ2-5 | - | TRBD2 | TRBV4-1 | TGCGCCAGCAGCCCCAGGACTAGCGGGAGGCCCGGGGGTAAGACCCAGTACTTC | CASSPRTSGRPGGKTQYF
TRBJ1-1 | - | - | TRBV11-3 | TGTGCCAGCAGCTTACTTCGGACAAGTAACACTGAAGCTTTCTTT | CASSLLRTSNTEAFF
TRBJ2-5 | - | TRBD1 | TRBV5-8 | TGTGCCAGCAGCTCGGCAGTTGGACAGGGATGGTGGGAGACCCAGTACTTC | CASSSAVGQGWWETQYF
TRBJ2-1 | - | TRBD1 | TRBV7-8 | TGTGCCAGCAGCTGGCCGGCCACAGGGGCGAAATTAAGGAACAATGAGCAGTTCTTC | CASSWPATGAKLRNNEQFF
TRBJ2-3 | once | - | TRBV2 | TGTGCCAGCAGTTCAGGGTTAGATACGCAGTATTTT | CASSSGLDTQYF
TRBJ1-3 | - | TRBD1 | TRBV9 | TGTGCCAGCAGCGTAGCCACGGGGACAGGCTCTGGAAACACCATATATTTT | CASSVATGTGSGNTIYF
TRBJ1-5 | - | - | TRBV10-2 | TGCGCCAGCACTGACCGTATGAGCAATCAGCCCCAGCATTTT | CASTDRMSNQPQHF
TRBJ2-7 | - | TRBD1 | TRBV5-6 | TGTGCCAGCAGCTCCACGGGACAGACGTACGAGCAGTACTTC | CASSSTGQTYEQYF
TRBJ2-1 | - | - | TRBV29-1 | TGCAGCGTTGGCATCGCTAGCAGCTACAATGAGCAGTTCTTC | CSVGIASSYNEQFF
TRBJ2-7 | - | - | TRBV7-8 | TGTGCCAGCAGCCCAGCGCGTTCCGCTGACTACGAGCAGTACTTC | CASSPARSADYEQYF
TRBJ1-2 | - | - | TRBV6-1 | TGTGCCAGCAGTGAGAGGACTGTCAAGGCGGTCTATGGCTACACCTTC | CASSERTVKAVYGYTF
TRBJ2-1 | - | TRBD1 | TRBV14 | TGTGCCAGCAGTCCCCCGGGACAGGGGCTTTCTGAGCAGTTCTTC | CASSPPGQGLSEQFF
TRBJ2-7 | once | - | TRBV14 | TGTGCCAGCAGCCAAGGATCAGGCCCTGCTTACGAGCAGTACTTC | CASSQGSGPAYEQYF
TRBJ1-1 | few | TRBD1 | TRBV6-1 | TGTGCCAGCAGTGAAGCGTCAGGACAGGTGAGGGCTTTCTTT | CASSEASGQVRAFF
TRBJ2-7 | - | - | TRBV29-1 | TGCAGCGTTGCCCCAATACAGGCGTCCTACGAGCAGTACTTC | CSVAPIQASYEQYF
TRBJ2-7 | - | TRBD1 | TRBV6-5 | TGTGCCAGCAGTTACGCCGACAGGGGCACCTACGAGCAGTACTTC | CASSYADRGTYEQYF
TRBJ2-7 | - | - | TRBV27 | TGTGCCAGCAGTGAAATCGGCCCCCGGGACTCCCAAGAATACACCTACGAGCAGTACTTC | CASSEIGPRDSQEYTYEQYF
TRBJ2-3 | once | TRBD1 | TRBV6-1 | TGTGCCAGCATTCCGACAGGGAGAGATACGCAGTATTTT | CASIPTGRDTQYF
TRBJ1-2 | - | - | TRBV6-1 | TGTGCCAGCAGTGATGGGGCAGCAGCGTTGGGGAACTATGGCTACACCTTC | CASSDGAAALGNYGYTF
TRBJ2-7 | - | TRBD1 | TRBV7-2 | TGTGCCAGCAGCCATAACAGGGGAGCCTACGAGCAGTACTTC | CASSHNRGAYEQYF
TRBJ1-5 | - | TRBD1 | TRBV6-1 | TGTGCCAGCAGTGCCGAAAGACAGGGGCCCTATCAGCCCCAGCATTTT | CASSAERQGPYQPQHF
TRBJ1-2 | - | TRBD1 | TRBV5-6 | TGTGCCAGCAGCTTGGCCGGACAGGGAGGGGATGGCTACACCTTC | CASSLAGQGGDGYTF
TRBJ2-5 | - | TRBD2 | TRBV2 | TGTGCCAGCGCCCGCATCAGCGGGAGTCAAGAGACCCAGTACTTC | CASARISGSQETQYF
TRBJ2-1 | - | TRBD2 | TRBV19 | TGTGCCAGTAGTTACTCCGGGACTAACGAGCAGTTCTTC | CASSYSGTNEQFF
TRBJ2-1 | - | TRBD2 | TRBV9 | TGTGCCAGCAGCCTGAGGAGGAAGGCTAGCGGGGGGGGAGAGAGCTCCTACAATGAGCAGTTCTTC | CASSLRRKASGGGESSYNEQFF
TRBJ2-2 | - | TRBD1 | TRBV6-5 | TGTGCCAGCAGGAGACAGGGGGCGGGGACCGGGGAGCTGTTTTTT | CASRRQGAGTGELFF
TRBJ2-7 | - | TRBD2 | TRBV9 | TGTGCCAGCAGCCTAGGGGGACTAGCGGGGGTCTACGAGCAGTACTTC | CASSLGGLAGVYEQYF
TRBJ1-6 | - | - | TRBV2 | TGTGCCAGCAGTGCCCGCAGACAGGACTCACCCCTCCACTTT | CASSARRQDSPLHF
TRBJ2-7 | - | - | TRBV5-1 | TGCGCCAGCAGCTCGGACTTCCTGGGGGGCGAGCAGTACTTC | CASSSDFLGGEQYF
TRBJ2-1 | - | - | TRBV25-1 | TGTGCCAGCAGTTCTAATGAGCAGTTCTTC | CASSSNEQFF
TRBJ1-5 | - | - | TRBV6-5 | TGTGCCAGCAGTTTACAAAGCAATCAGCCCCAGCATTTT | CASSLQSNQPQHF
TRBJ2-7 | - | TRBD1 | TRBV28 | TGTGCCAGCAGACCTTCCCAGGGGGCGCTTTCCGAGCAGTACTTC | CASRPSQGALSEQYF